This T cell receptor (beta chain) was retrieved from a study of T cell responses to AZD1222 COVID-19 vaccine. The CDR3 totals 16 residues. V gave up 5 bases and J gave up 1 base, with 18 bases separating them. CDR1 and CDR2 (germline): KGHSH, LQKENI. This table comes from immunoSEQ multiplex PCR, and its TCRdb copy is limited to in-frame clones, with some not included. The sample contains 150,000 to 200,000 clones, 90% to 95% of which appear only once. On this clone: Its antigen remains unidentified.

Overall study results and limits: At baseline, seropositivity was found in only a handful of AZD1222 recipients. All repertoire sampling was performed exclusively after the peak T cell response. Among spike-specific TCRs, nearly half reportedly target unmutated variant regions.

The gene calls are TRBV18 and TRBJ2-7; possible D gene TRBD2, 6 bases. The starting material was peripheral blood, obtained 28 days after the second AZD1222 dose. This TCR came from an adult who received the AZD1222 COVID-19 vaccine. The CDR3: CASSFSRDFLSYEQYF. The CDR3 nucleotides read TGTGCCAGCTCATTTAGCCGGGACTTCCTGTCCTACGAGCAGTACTTC.